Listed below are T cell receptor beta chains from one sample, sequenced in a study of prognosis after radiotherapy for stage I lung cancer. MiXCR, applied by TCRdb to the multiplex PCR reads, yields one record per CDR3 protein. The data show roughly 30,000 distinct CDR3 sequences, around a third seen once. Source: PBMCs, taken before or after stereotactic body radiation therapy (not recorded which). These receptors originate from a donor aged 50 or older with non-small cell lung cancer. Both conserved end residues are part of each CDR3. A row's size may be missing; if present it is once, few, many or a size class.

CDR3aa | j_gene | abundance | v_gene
CSAIPGTGDTWELFF | TRBJ2-2 | NA | TRBV20-1
CASSPYEGQPQHF | TRBJ1-5 | many | TRBV4-3
CASSLLSSGTDSRKTQYF | TRBJ2-5 | many | TRBV28
CASSPGQGAIEQFF | TRBJ2-1 | many | TRBV28
CAKRTEPNTEAFF | TRBJ1-1 | NA | TRBV10-3
CASSSPGGPGELFF | TRBJ2-2 | many | TRBV28
CASSYVADYGYTF | TRBJ1-2 | many | TRBV6-5
CASSQDGGISPLHF | TRBJ1-6 | many | TRBV4-1
CAWIFGSTTGGGDTQYF | TRBJ2-3 | NA | TRBV30
CASSPRGATNEKLFF | TRBJ1-4 | many | TRBV9
CASSRGQGETQYF | TRBJ2-5 | many | TRBV7-2
CASRSQGMYTEAFF | TRBJ1-1 | NA | TRBV27
CASSLIAGVGNTIYF | TRBJ1-3 | many | TRBV7-2
CASSQEVGRGREQFF | TRBJ2-1 | many | TRBV4-1
CSASTGTGETQYF | TRBJ2-5 | many | TRBV20-1
CASSFNLGVGDTQYF | TRBJ2-3 | many | TRBV5-1
CASVRYGYTF | TRBJ1-2 | NA | TRBV7-2
CASSEQLNTEAFF | TRBJ1-1 | many | TRBV6-4
CSARENAGGLQETQYF | TRBJ2-5 | many | TRBV20-1
CASTGDRGEFF | TRBJ2-1 | NA | TRBV6-2/TRBV6-3
CSASQNRDRAFF | TRBJ1-1 | many | TRBV20-1
CASSGGMRTDTQYF | TRBJ2-3 | NA | TRBV11-1
CASSAYGVGSPLHF | TRBJ1-6 | many | TRBV10-1
CATSRPTGASYNEQFF | TRBJ2-1 | NA | TRBV15
CASTPEPRGHYEQYF | TRBJ2-7 | many | TRBV2
CASSLVQGAQYEQYF | TRBJ2-7 | many | TRBV11-2
CATSDSPGTDNTGELFF | TRBJ2-2 | NA | TRBV24-1
CSAREDRDKDGYTF | TRBJ1-2 | NA | TRBV20-1
CASSYSRYGNTEAFF | TRBJ1-1 | many | TRBV6-5
CSARVASGGSTDTQYF | TRBJ2-3 | many | TRBV20-1
CASSSSGGPGNTIYF | TRBJ1-3 | NA | TRBV12-3/TRBV12-4
CSAIQEVNTEAFF | TRBJ1-1 | many | TRBV20-1
CASSYSGQGTYSNQPQHF | TRBJ1-5 | many | TRBV6-2/TRBV6-3
CSARTGGKETQYF | TRBJ2-5 | many | TRBV20-1
CASSQEWLAGGQETQYF | TRBJ2-5 | NA | TRBV4-1
CASSYGVASYEQYF | TRBJ2-7 | many | TRBV6-2/TRBV6-3